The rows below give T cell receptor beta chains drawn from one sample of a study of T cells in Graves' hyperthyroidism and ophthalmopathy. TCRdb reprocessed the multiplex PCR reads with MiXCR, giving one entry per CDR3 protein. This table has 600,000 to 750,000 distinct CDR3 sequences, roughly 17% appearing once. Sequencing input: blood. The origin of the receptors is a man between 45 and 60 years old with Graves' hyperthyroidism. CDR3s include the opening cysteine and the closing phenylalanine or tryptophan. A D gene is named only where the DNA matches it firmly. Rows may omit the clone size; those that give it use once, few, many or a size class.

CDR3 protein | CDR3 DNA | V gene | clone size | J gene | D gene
CSALQGSARNEQFF | TGCAGTGCTTTACAGGGTAGCGCCCGCAATGAGCAGTTCTTC | TRBV20-1 | few | TRBJ2-1 | -
CASSRKDLTEAFF | TGTGCCAGCAGTCGAAAGGACCTCACTGAAGCTTTCTTT | TRBV12-3/TRBV12-4 | many | TRBJ1-1 | -
CASSFGTVYNEQFF | TGTGCCAGCAGTTTTGGGACAGTATACAATGAGCAGTTCTTC | TRBV27 | many | TRBJ2-1 | TRBD1
CSAWDRADTQYF | TGCAGTGCCTGGGACAGGGCAGATACGCAGTATTTT | TRBV20-1 | many | TRBJ2-3 | TRBD1
CASEAGGLTDTQYF | TGTGCCAGCGAGGCGGGAGGACTAACAGATACGCAGTATTTT | TRBV2 | many | TRBJ2-3 | TRBD2
CASSYYVWDAVYF | TGTGCCAGCAGTTACTATGTGTGGGACGCAGTATATTTT | TRBV6-2/TRBV6-3 | - | TRBJ1-3 | -
CASSLERTGSRNSPLHF | TGTGCCAGCAGCTTAGAAAGGACAGGTTCGAGGAATTCACCCCTCCACTTT | TRBV7-8 | many | TRBJ1-6 | TRBD1
CASRGYVLLRALEETQYF | TGTGCCAGCAGGGGATATGTTCTGCTCCGTGCACTTGAAGAGACCCAGTACTTC | TRBV6-1 | many | TRBJ2-5 | -
CASNQAGFIGCTF | TGTGCCAGCAACCAAGCGGGGTTTATTGGCTGCACCTTC | TRBV6-1 | - | TRBJ1-2 | -
CASSPLQITGELFF | TGTGCCAGCTCACCACTCCAAATCACCGGGGAGCTGTTTTTT | TRBV18 | - | TRBJ2-2 | -
CASSLSSRGTGELFF | TGTGCCAGCAGCTTATCGTCAAGGGGCACCGGGGAGCTGTTTTTT | TRBV7-2 | few | TRBJ2-2 | -
CSVVGTGGEMLYGYTF | TGCAGCGTTGTAGGGACAGGGGGTGAAATGCTCTATGGCTACACCTTC | TRBV29-1 | - | TRBJ1-2 | TRBD1
CASSQDYGVLGGEKLFF | TGCGCCAGCAGCCAAGATTACGGGGTCTTGGGGGGTGAAAAACTGTTTTTT | TRBV4-1 | - | TRBJ1-4 | -
CASTQRDRGREKLFF | TGTGCCAGCACTCAAAGGGACAGGGGAAGGGAAAAACTGTTTTTT | TRBV12-3/TRBV12-4 | many | TRBJ1-4 | TRBD1
CASSLKGTAFYNSPLHF | TGTGCCAGCAGCCTTAAGGGGACAGCCTTCTATAATTCACCCCTCCACTTT | TRBV14 | - | TRBJ1-6 | TRBD1
CASSLADYSYEQYF | TGTGCCAGCAGCTTGGCGGATTACTCCTACGAGCAGTACTTC | TRBV11-2 | many | TRBJ2-7 | -
CASSLARDYFTQDTQYF | TGTGCCAGCAGCTTAGCCCGGGACTACTTCACCCAAGATACGCAGTATTTT | TRBV11-2 | - | TRBJ2-3 | TRBD2
CASSTGGQQETQYF | TGTGCCAGCAGTACAGGGGGTCAGCAAGAGACCCAGTACTTC | TRBV7-2 | - | TRBJ2-5 | TRBD1
CASSPGLAGGETQYF | TGTGCCAGCAGTCCTGGACTAGCGGGAGGAGAGACCCAGTACTTC | TRBV28 | many | TRBJ2-5 | TRBD2
CASSIQIGELFF | TGTGCCAGCAGCATTCAGATCGGGGAGCTGTTTTTT | TRBV12-3/TRBV12-4 | many | TRBJ2-2 | -
CSASPPPGRGQIWEQFF | TGCAGTGCTAGCCCCCCCCCGGGCAGGGGCCAAATTTGGGAGCAGTTCTTC | TRBV20-1 | - | TRBJ2-1 | -
CASSQDRAAPNQPQHF | TGCGCCAGCAGCCAGGACAGGGCCGCTCCTAATCAGCCCCAGCATTTT | TRBV10-2 | many | TRBJ1-5 | TRBD1
CASSQQTGAYEQYF | TGTGCCAGCAGTCAGCAGACGGGGGCCTACGAGCAGTACTTC | TRBV27 | - | TRBJ2-7 | -
CAWTGLNTEAFF | TGTGCCTGGACAGGACTGAACACTGAAGCTTTCTTT | TRBV30 | - | TRBJ1-1 | -
CASSEALHNEQFF | TGTGCCAGCAGTGAAGCGCTTCACAATGAGCAGTTCTTC | TRBV2 | many | TRBJ2-1 | -
CSVTGTSETKEQYF | TGCAGCGTGACCGGGACTAGCGAGACCAAAGAGCAGTACTTC | TRBV29-1 | few | TRBJ2-7 | TRBD2
CASSQSTSASYNEQFF | TGCGCCAGCAGCCAATCCACTAGCGCATCCTACAATGAGCAGTTCTTC | TRBV11-2 | - | TRBJ2-1 | TRBD2
CASSQDSLLLGNQPQHF | TGTGCCAGCAGCCAAGATTCGCTGTTGTTGGGCAATCAGCCCCAGCATTTT | TRBV3-1 | - | TRBJ1-5 | -
CASSYGGVVTDTQYF | TGTGCCAGCAGTTACGGGGGAGTCGTCACAGATACGCAGTATTTT | TRBV6-2/TRBV6-3 | few | TRBJ2-3 | -
CASSSGDSLNTEAFF | TGTGCCAGCAGCTCAGGTGACAGCCTGAACACTGAAGCTTTCTTT | TRBV11-3 | - | TRBJ1-1 | -
CASSIAGEGTGELFF | TGTGCCAGCAGTATAGCGGGAGAGGGCACCGGGGAGCTGTTTTTT | TRBV12-3/TRBV12-4 | - | TRBJ2-2 | TRBD2
CASSTSPKTGGLKTQYF | TGTGCCAGCAGTACATCCCCCAAGACAGGGGGCTTGAAGACCCAGTACTTC | TRBV6-1 | - | TRBJ2-5 | TRBD1
CASSVTRNEQFF | TGTGCCAGCAGTGTTACTAGGAATGAGCAGTTCTTC | TRBV28 | few | TRBJ2-1 | -
CASSLLEPHTGELFF | TGTGCCAGCAGTTTATTAGAACCGCACACCGGGGAGCTGTTTTTT | TRBV12-3/TRBV12-4 | - | TRBJ2-2 | -
CASSRQGIDYGYTF | TGCGCCAGCAGCCGCCAGGGAATCGATTATGGCTACACCTTC | TRBV4-1 | few | TRBJ1-2 | -
CASSLEARDQETQYF | TGTGCCAGCAGCTTAGAAGCCCGGGATCAAGAGACCCAGTACTTC | TRBV11-2 | many | TRBJ2-5 | -
CASSEVVARAYNEQFF | TGTGCCAGCAGTGAAGTGGTAGCGAGGGCGTACAATGAGCAGTTCTTC | TRBV2 | many | TRBJ2-1 | -
CASSLTKGSYEQYF | TGTGCCAGCAGCCTAACTAAGGGCAGCTACGAGCAGTACTTC | TRBV3-1 | many | TRBJ2-7 | -
CAIGVRQGASSYEQYF | TGTGCCATCGGGGTTAGACAGGGGGCGAGCTCCTACGAGCAGTACTTC | TRBV10-3 | many | TRBJ2-7 | TRBD1
CASSFEGANYGYTF | TGTGCCAGCAGTTTCGAGGGAGCCAACTATGGCTACACCTTC | TRBV12-3/TRBV12-4 | many | TRBJ1-2 | -
CASSGWTVHQETQYF | TGTGCCAGCAGTGGGTGGACAGTTCACCAAGAGACCCAGTACTTC | TRBV12-3/TRBV12-4 | - | TRBJ2-5 | -
CASSPGQGETEAFF | TGTGCCAGCAGCCCAGGACAGGGAGAGACTGAAGCTTTCTTT | TRBV5-4 | many | TRBJ1-1 | TRBD1
CSVRVGLNTEAFF | TGCAGCGTGCGGGTAGGTCTGAACACTGAAGCTTTCTTT | TRBV29-1 | - | TRBJ1-1 | -
CAISADTTRGYTF | TGTGCCATCAGTGCGGACACCACCCGCGGCTACACCTTC | TRBV10-3 | many | TRBJ1-2 | -
CASSLEGDALFQYF | TGCGCCAGCAGCTTGGAGGGGGATGCTCTATTTCAGTACTTC | TRBV5-1 | - | TRBJ2-4 | -
CASSFRTANEKLFF | TGTGCCAGCAGCTTCAGGACGGCTAATGAAAAACTGTTTTTT | TRBV5-4 | many | TRBJ1-4 | -
CSVGVDRGGEQYF | TGCAGCGTTGGTGTGGACAGGGGAGGAGAGCAGTACTTC | TRBV29-1 | few | TRBJ2-7 | TRBD1
CASSIGAYSFGNQFF | TGTGCCAGTAGTATAGGAGCTTACAGTTTTGGAAATCAGTTCTTC | TRBV19 | - | TRBJ2-1 | -
CSVVFDFWDSGGYTF | TGCAGCGTTGTTTTTGATTTCTGGGACAGTGGTGGCTACACCTTC | TRBV29-1 | few | TRBJ1-2 | TRBD1
CASSYSPGLNNEQFF | TGTGCCAGCAGTTACTCCCCGGGGCTGAACAATGAGCAGTTCTTC | TRBV6-5 | - | TRBJ2-1 | -
CASSLARGLYEQYF | TGCGCCAGCAGCTTGGCCAGGGGGCTCTACGAGCAGTACTTC | TRBV5-1 | few | TRBJ2-7 | TRBD1